This TCR beta chain was sequenced during a study of blood T cell repertoires in COVID-19. Study at large: The study drew acute and convalescent COVID-19 samples from the United States, Italy and Spain. T cells, B-cell-depleted T cells, or PBMCs supplied cDNA or gDNA.

The ends lost 0 bases at V and 3 bases at J; junction bases unmatched: 5. Germline assignment: CDR1 SGHVS and CDR2 FNYEAQ. This CDR3 is built from 16 residues. Original processing notes: Amplification of reference gene primers was used by the study to estimate nucleated cell counts. Profiling relied on immunoSEQ multiplex PCR, and the TCRdb table lists in-frame clones only, not all of them. V, J and clone size are taken as reported in that table, and D and trimming were inferred from the DNA itself. Altogether 150,000 to 200,000 clones are present, around nine tenths being singletons, with the ten largest covering 3% to 4%.

Material: peripheral blood. The TCR originated in a man between 18 and 35 years old with active or convalescent COVID-19. V usage is TRBV7-6 and J usage is TRBJ2-7, with TRBD1 matching 10 bases. CDR3 sequence reads: CASSLAGTGEIYEQYF. The CDR3 DNA reads as TGTGCCAGCAGCTTAGCCGGGACAGGGGAAATCTACGAGCAGTACTTC.